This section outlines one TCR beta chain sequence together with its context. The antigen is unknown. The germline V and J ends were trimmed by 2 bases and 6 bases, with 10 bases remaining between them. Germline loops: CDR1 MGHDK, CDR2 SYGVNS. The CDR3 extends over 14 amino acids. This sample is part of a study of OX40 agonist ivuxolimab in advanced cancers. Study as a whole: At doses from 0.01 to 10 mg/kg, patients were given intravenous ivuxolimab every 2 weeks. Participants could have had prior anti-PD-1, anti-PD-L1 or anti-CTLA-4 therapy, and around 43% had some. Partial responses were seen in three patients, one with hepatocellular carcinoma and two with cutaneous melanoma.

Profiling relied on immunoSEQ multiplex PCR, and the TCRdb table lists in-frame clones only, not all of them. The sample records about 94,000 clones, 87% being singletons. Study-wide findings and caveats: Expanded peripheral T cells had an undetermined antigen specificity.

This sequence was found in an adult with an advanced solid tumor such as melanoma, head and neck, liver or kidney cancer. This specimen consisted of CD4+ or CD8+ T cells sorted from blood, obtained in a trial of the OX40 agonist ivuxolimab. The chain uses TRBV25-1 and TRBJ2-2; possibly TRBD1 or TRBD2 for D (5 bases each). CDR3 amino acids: CASSEIGGAGELFF. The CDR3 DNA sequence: TGTGCCAGCAGTGAAATTGGGGGAGCCGGGGAGCTGTTTTTT.